This T cell receptor (beta chain) is drawn from a study of CD8+CD57+ T cells in acquired aplastic anemia (dated by TCRdb to the late 2010s). Broadly, across the study: Extracted DNA from sorted CD4+ and CD8+ cells averaged approximately 3 ug, ranging from about 0.17 to 27.4 ug. CD8+CD57+ expansion was defined as a frequency above the mean frequency observed in healthy subjects. The paper as a whole reports these results and caveats: About 30 CD8+ CDR3 sequences were found to be shared between patients and controls, but these sequences appeared to be highly expressed in patients and within the immunodominant clones of the patients. Between patients and healthy controls, no significant difference in CD8+ Simpson's diversity was found (P=0.060).

Patients chosen for sequencing had shown expansion of CD8+CD57+ cells by flow cytometry. Every patient had a diagnosis of severe acquired aplastic anemia based on International Study of Aplastic Anemia and Agranulocytosis and Camitta criteria. At the time blood was sampled, none of the patients had received any therapy. The study deep-sequenced TCR repertoires of sorted CD4+ and CD8+ blood T cells from severe aplastic anemia patients and healthy subjects. Patients were enrolled in the USA under clinicaltrials.gov protocols 00001620, 01623167, 00001397, 00071045, 00081523 and 00961064. Ficoll-Paque density gradient centrifugation was used to isolate peripheral blood mononuclear cells. Before DNA was extracted, CD4+ and CD8+ T cells were sorted using either FACS or magnetic beads. The CDR3 holds 14 amino acids from the cysteine to the phenylalanine. Only the CDR3 DNA stays, 42 bases, in frame from base 1. The germline V gene yields KGHDR for CDR1 and SFDVKD for CDR2. V lost 4 bases and J lost 3 bases; the stretch between them is 9 bases long.

In its sample, this clonotype was seen once. No cognate antigen has been identified for it. The sample holds no much larger clone one base away, and base qualities are not on file. On its own, one read is weak support. Genomic DNA served as template for TCR beta VDJ combination and CDR3 sequence profiling. An Illumina HiSeq 2000 was the platform used for TCR repertoire sequencing. In the paper's pipeline: Repertoire assessment relied on Simpson's diversity index, CDR3 size and DJ length profiles, and TRBV/TRBJ rearrangement plots. Whichever DNA sequence was most abundant in the deep sequencing data was defined as the immunodominant clone. CDR3 amino acid sequences were screened for sharing across subjects and compared with published repertoires and the VDJdb database. Starting from the raw public reads, TCRdb applied fastp trimming at Q25, assembled clones with MiXCR and retained in-frame beta chains. Rows merge per CDR3 protein into single entries with the most common DNA and genes. The V and J calls were determined by TCRdb, not by the authors. In all, the sample holds approximately 58,000 distinct CDR3 sequences, and approximately 54% of those were seen once. The ten most abundant clones make up 15% to 20% of the sample.

The chain joins TRBV24-1 to TRBJ2-1; D gene: possibly TRBD1, on 6 matching bases. Sequenced sample: sorted CD4+, CD8+, or CD8+CD57+ T cells (not recorded which) from PBMCs. The source of this sequence is a human donor with aplastic anemia. For the CDR3, the sequence is CATSDWDNYNEQFF. The bases are TGTGCCACCAGTGACTGGGACAACTACAATGAGCAGTTCTTC.